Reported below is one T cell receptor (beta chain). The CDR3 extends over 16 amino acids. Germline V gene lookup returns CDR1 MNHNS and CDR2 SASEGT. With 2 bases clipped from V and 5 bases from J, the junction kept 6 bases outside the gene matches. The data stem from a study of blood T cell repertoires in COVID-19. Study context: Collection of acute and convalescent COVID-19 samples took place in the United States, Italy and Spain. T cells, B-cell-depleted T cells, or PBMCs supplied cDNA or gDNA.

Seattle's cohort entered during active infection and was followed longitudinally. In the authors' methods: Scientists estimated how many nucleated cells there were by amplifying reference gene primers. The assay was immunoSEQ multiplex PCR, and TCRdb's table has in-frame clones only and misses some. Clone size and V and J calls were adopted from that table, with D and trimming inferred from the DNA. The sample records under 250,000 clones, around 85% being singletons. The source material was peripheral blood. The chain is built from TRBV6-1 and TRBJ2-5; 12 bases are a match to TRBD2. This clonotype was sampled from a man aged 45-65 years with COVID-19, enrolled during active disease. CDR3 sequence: CASSELAGGLAETQYF. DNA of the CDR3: TGTGCCAGCAGTGAACTAGCGGGGGGGCTGGCGGAGACCCAGTACTTC.